This T cell receptor beta chain was captured by sequencing in a study of control samples from healthy donors and cancer patients. This clone was observed once. Here immunoSEQ multiplex PCR was the method, and the copy in TCRdb shows in-frame clones only, minus some. This sample yields 150,000 or so clones, of which around 88% are seen a single time; approximately 4.9% belongs to the top ten. Sequencing was performed on blood. This TCR was sampled from a woman younger than 45 in good health.

Written as DNA, the CDR3 is TGTGCCAGCCAAGAAGGGACCCAGTACTTC. As protein: CASQEGTQYF. The rearrangement links TRBV2 to TRBJ2-5, with D hard to call. The CDR3 extends over 10 amino acids. V shed 8 bases and J shed 7 bases, with 8 bases lying between them. In germline, CDR1 is SNHLY, CDR2 FYNNEI.